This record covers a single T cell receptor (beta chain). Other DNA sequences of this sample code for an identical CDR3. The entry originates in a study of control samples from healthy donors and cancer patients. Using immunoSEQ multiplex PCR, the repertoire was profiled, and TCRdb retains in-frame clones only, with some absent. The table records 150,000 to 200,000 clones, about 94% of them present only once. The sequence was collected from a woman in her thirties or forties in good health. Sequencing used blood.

The CDR3 loop reads CASRRGTDTQYF. DNA of the CDR3: TGTGCCAGCAGACGGGGAACGGATACGCAGTATTTT. The rearrangement links TRBV6-5 to TRBJ2-3, with D possibly being TRBD2 (5 bases). The ends were cut back, 6 bases at V and 6 bases at J, with 10 bases in the middle. Germline values: CDR1 MNHEY, CDR2 SVGAGI. The CDR3 is 12 amino acids.